This T cell receptor beta chain was recorded in a study of blood T cell repertoires in COVID-19. In the study overall: Researchers got acute and convalescent COVID-19 samples from the United States, Italy and Spain.

Grouping used clinical history reported by participants in a survey and questionnaire. V trimming: 0 bases; J trimming: 4 bases; junction bases outside the gene matches: 2. This CDR3 is 14 amino acids long. Germline V lookup: CDR1 SGHRS, CDR2 YFSETQ. Produced via immunoSEQ multiplex PCR; TCRdb's table is partial and in-frame only. The sample lists 300,000 to 400,000 clones; 85% to 90% were seen once. The material sequenced was PBMCs or T cells enriched from blood (not recorded which). The receptor's source is a woman aged 30 to 39 with acute COVID-19. This chain joins TRBV5-1 and TRBJ2-7; 9 bases line up with TRBD2. Written as DNA, the CDR3 is TGCGCCAGCAGCTTGGTGCGGGGGGGGTACGAGCAGTACTTC. It specifies CASSLVRGGYEQYF.